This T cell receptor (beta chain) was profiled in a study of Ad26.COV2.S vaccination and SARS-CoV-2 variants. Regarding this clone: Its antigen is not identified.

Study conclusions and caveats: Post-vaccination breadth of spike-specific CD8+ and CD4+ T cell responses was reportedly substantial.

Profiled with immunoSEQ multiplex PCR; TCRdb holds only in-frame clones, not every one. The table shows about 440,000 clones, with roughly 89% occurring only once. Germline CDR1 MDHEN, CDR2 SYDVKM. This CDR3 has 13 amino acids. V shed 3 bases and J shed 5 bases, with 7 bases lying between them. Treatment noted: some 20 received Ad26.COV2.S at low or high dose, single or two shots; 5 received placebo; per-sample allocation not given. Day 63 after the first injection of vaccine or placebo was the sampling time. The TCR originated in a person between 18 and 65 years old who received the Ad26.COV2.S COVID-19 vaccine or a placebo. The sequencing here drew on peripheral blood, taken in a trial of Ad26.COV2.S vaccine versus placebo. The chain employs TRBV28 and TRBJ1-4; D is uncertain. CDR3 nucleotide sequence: TGTGCCAGCAGTTTCCCGGGGAATGAAAAACTGTTTTTT. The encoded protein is CASSFPGNEKLFF.